A single sample is the source of the 8 T cell receptor beta chains below, sequenced in a study of Graves' ophthalmopathy and Graves' hyperthyroidism. The study amplified TCR beta CDR3 regions using RNA transcripts. The workflow started with a first-round RT-PCR run with HTBI primers and then moved on to a second-round multiplex PCR. MiXCR, run by TCRdb on the multiplex PCR reads, gives a single entry per CDR3 protein. The table has 260,000 or so distinct CDR3 sequences, around 50% seen once. The sequenced sample was peripheral blood. These receptors originate from an adult man with Graves' ophthalmopathy.

This clonotype was detected many times. The chain carries TRBV7-6 and TRBJ2-7, with TRBD2 matching 12 bases. There are 18 residues in the CDR3. V lost 1 base and J lost 7; bases outside the gene matches: 14. The germline V gene encodes CDR1 SGHVS and CDR2 FNYEAQ. The CDR3 DNA reads as TGTGCCAGCAGCTTAGTGAGCGGGCCTAGCGGGAGGGCTCGAGAGCAGTACTTC. Translation: CASSLVSGPSGRAREQYF. The full variable domain, its missing parts supplied by reference TRBV7-6 and TRBJ2-7, is GAGVSQSPRYKVTKRGQDVALRCDPISGHVSLYWYRQALGQGPEFLTYFNYEAQQDKSGLPNDRFSAERPEGSISTLTIQRTEQRDSAMYRCASSLVSGPSGRAREQYFGPGTRLTVT.

The genes are TRBV6-1 and TRBJ1-2, with 8 bases matching TRBD1. This CDR3 has 14 residues. After removal of 6 bases from V and 4 bases from J, the junction contained 7 bases not matched to a gene. Germline loops: CDR1 MNHNS, CDR2 SASEGT. CDR3 nucleotides: TGTGCCAGCAGGGCGACAGGGGAGGCCTATGGCTACACCTTC. Its translation is CASRATGEAYGYTF.

The chain carries TRBV28 and TRBJ1-2; D remains unclear. Looked up from germline, CDR1 is MDHEN and CDR2 is SYDVKM. This CDR3 contains 13 residues. The V and J ends lost 8 bases and 6 bases respectively, with 16 bases between them. The CDR3 loop reads CASYSTDMDGYTF. CDR3 bases: TGTGCCAGCTATTCGACGGATATGGATGGCTACACCTTC.

V and J are TRBV10-3 and TRBJ1-2, with no clear D. The germline V gene has CDR1 ENHRY and CDR2 SYGVKD. The length of the CDR3 is 11 residues. V was pared by 10 bases and J by 4 bases, with 10 bases between. CDR3 sequence: CATGVGYGYTF. DNA of the CDR3: TGTGCCACCGGGGTGGGCTATGGCTACACCTTC.

This chain joins TRBV12-3 or TRBV12-4 and TRBJ2-7; D possibly matches TRBD1 or TRBD2 (5 bases each). V lost 7 bases, J lost 0 bases, and 16 bases lay in between. CDR3 size: 15 residues. CDR3 sequence: CASTLGTASSYEQYF. The CDR3 region has the DNA TGTGCCAGCACCCTAGGGACGGCGAGCTCCTACGAGCAGTACTTC.

The gene calls are TRBV12-3 or TRBV12-4 and TRBJ1-2, with TRBD1 matching over 7 bases. V shed 5 bases, J shed 8 bases, and the junction held 8 bases outside the gene matches. This CDR3 spans 13 amino acids. CDR3 protein: CASSLNRGWGYTF. DNA of the CDR3: TGTGCCAGCAGTCTCAACAGGGGATGGGGCTACACCTTC.

The sample holds a few counts of this clonotype. This chain joins TRBV5-6 and TRBJ2-2; 12 positions agree with TRBD1. The germline CDR1 and CDR2 sequences are SGHDT and YYEEEE. Unmatched junction bases numbered 5, after V lost 1 base and J lost 7 bases. The CDR3 consists of 16 residues. This CDR3 is CASSLRDRGRHGELFF. The CDR3 DNA reads TGTGCCAGCAGCTTGCGGGACAGGGGGCGTCACGGGGAGCTGTTTTTT.

This clonotype was seen a handful of times. In nucleotides, the CDR3 is TGCAGTGCTAGAATTAGTGGCAATCAGCCCCAGCATTTT. It codes for CSARISGNQPQHF. This sequence joins TRBV20-1 and TRBJ1-5, with no clear D. The length of the CDR3 is 13 residues. Per the germline V gene, CDR1 is DFQATT and CDR2 is SNEGSKA (reference sequence). V lost 2 bases and J lost 2, with 7 bases in between.